Below, 18 T cell receptor beta chains from the same sample are listed, as sequenced in a study of T cell responses to AZD1222 COVID-19 vaccine. Profiled with immunoSEQ multiplex PCR; TCRdb holds only in-frame clones, not every one. Of 120,000 to 150,000 clones in the sample, about 91% were seen once. Sequenced here: peripheral blood, sampled on day 0 of AZD1222 vaccination. The receptors originated from an adult in good health.

The rearrangement uses TRBV9 and TRBJ2-7; 8 bases match TRBD1. CDR1 and CDR2 (germline): SGDLS, YYNGEE. V was clipped by 4 bases and J by 4 bases; unmatched bases: 7. This CDR3 is built from 14 residues. CDR3 sequence (DNA): TGTGCCAGCAGCCCCGGACAGGGTAGATACGAGCAGTACTTC. It specifies CASSPGQGRYEQYF.

V is TRBV29-1 and J is TRBJ1-4; D call uncertain. There are 13 residues in the CDR3. The germline CDR1 and CDR2 sequences are SQVTM and ANQGSEA. The V end was cut by 0 bases, the J end by 6 bases, with 8 bases between. CDR3 nucleotides: TGCAGCGTTGAAGACCTCGTGGATGAAAAACTGTTTTTT. Translating gives CSVEDLVDEKLFF.

This clone showed up just once. The chain joins TRBV30 to TRBJ2-5, with 9 positions matching TRBD2. Germline values: CDR1 GTSNPN, CDR2 SVGIG (reference sequence). The trim removed 2 bases at V and 7 bases at J, leaving 8 bases unmatched. The CDR3 length is 14 residues. For the CDR3, the DNA is TGTGCCTGGAGTTCCAGCGGGGGGTCAGGGACCCAGTACTTC. Translated, it gives CAWSSSGGSGTQYF. The complete variable domain, with remaining parts taken from reference TRBV30 and TRBJ2-5, reads SQTIHQWPATLVQPVGSPLSLECTVEGTSNPNLYWYRQAAGRGLQLLFYSVGIGQISSEVPQNLSASRPQDRQFILSSKKLLLSDSGFYLCAWSSSGGSGTQYFGPGTRLLVL.

The chain is built from TRBV5-1 and TRBJ2-7; 12 bases map to TRBD1. J lost 5 bases, V lost 1 base, and 7 bases had no gene match. The germline CDR1 and CDR2 sequences are SGHRS and YFSETQ. The CDR3 totals 16 residues. The CDR3 DNA sequence: TGCGCCAGCAGCTTGCCCACGGGACAGGGGGCCCACGAGCAGTACTTC. Encoded protein: CASSLPTGQGAHEQYF.

The chain is built from TRBV10-3 and TRBJ1-2; D is ambiguous. Germline CDR1 reads ENHRY; CDR2 reads SYGVKD. V gave up 3 bases and J gave up 0 bases, with 8 bases separating them. CDR3 length: 14 amino acids. CDR3: CAISDSGANYGYTF. The DNA of the CDR3 is TGTGCCATCAGTGACTCGGGAGCTAACTATGGCTACACCTTC.

The V and J genes are TRBV5-4 and TRBJ2-7; perhaps D is TRBD1 or TRBD2 (5 bases each). Germline CDR1 reads SGHNT; CDR2 reads YYREEE (reference sequence). The length of the CDR3 is 15 residues. V lost 4 bases to trimming and J lost 2 bases, with 16 bases between them. CDR3 nucleotide sequence: TGTGCCAGCAGCCTCACCTCGGGACGGGCCTACGAGCAGTACTTC. Translating it yields CASSLTSGRAYEQYF.

The chain is built from TRBV19 and TRBJ1-6; 9 nucleotides agree with TRBD1. In germline, CDR1 is LNHDA, CDR2 SQIVND (reference sequence). Unmatched junction bases numbered 10, after V lost 5 bases and J lost 8 bases. This CDR3 contains 16 residues. CDR3 DNA: TGTGCCAGTAGTCTGAGGGACAGGGCATATCATTCACCCCTCCACTTT. Translated: CASSLRDRAYHSPLHF. Supplemented by reference TRBV19 and TRBJ1-6, the full variable domain reads DGGITQSPKYLFRKEGQNVTLSCEQNLNHDAMYWYRQDPGQGLRLIYYSQIVNDFQKGDIAEGYSVSREKKESFPLTVTSAQKNPTAFYLCASSLRDRAYHSPLHFGNGTRLTVT.

This clone was seen once. The chain couples TRBV15 to TRBJ1-4; perhaps TRBD1 as D (5 bases). CDR1 is LNHNV, CDR2 YYDKDF, per germline (reference sequence). The CDR3 loop spans 14 amino acids. Trimming shortened V by 1 base and J by 6 bases, and 9 bases separated the two germline ends. Written as DNA, the CDR3 is TGTGCCACCAGCAGAGGGGGGAATTATGAAAAACTGTTTTTT. Translated: CATSRGGNYEKLFF.

To note about this clone: The sample holds other DNA sequences that translate to the same CDR3. The chain combines TRBV5-4 with TRBJ1-5, with 7 bases aligning to TRBD1. Germline CDR1 reads SGHNT; CDR2 reads YYREEE (reference sequence). With 4 bases clipped from V and 6 bases from J, the junction kept 7 bases outside the gene matches. This CDR3 comprises 14 residues. This CDR3 is CASSLDREGQPQHF. For the CDR3, the DNA is TGTGCCAGCAGCCTAGACAGGGAGGGTCAGCCCCAGCATTTT.

V is TRBV5-3 and J is TRBJ1-2, with 7 nucleotides matching TRBD1. TRBV5-3 is filed as an ORF, its function uncertain. Trimming cost V 3 bases and J 8 bases; bases outside gene matches: 19. The CDR3 extends over 17 amino acids. The CDR3 spells CARSSPRDSPLTGGYTF. The CDR3 DNA reads TGTGCCAGAAGCTCACCCCGGGACAGTCCACTCACGGGAGGCTACACCTTC.

The rearrangement uses TRBV11-2 and TRBJ2-1; TRBD2 might be the D (6 bases). Germline assignment: CDR1 SGHAT and CDR2 FQNNGV. Trimming took 4 bases from V and 6 from J, leaving 13 bases between them. The CDR3 length is 14 residues. CDR3 coding DNA: TGTGCCAGCAGCTCTACCGGGACTCCCAATGAGCAGTTCTTC. It is translated as CASSSTGTPNEQFF. The variable domain in full, completed from reference TRBV11-2 and TRBJ2-1, reads EAGVAQSPRYKIIEKRQSVAFWCNPISGHATLYWYQQILGQGPKLLIQFQNNGVVDDSQLPKDRFSAERLKGVDSTLKIQPAKLEDSAVYLCASSSTGTPNEQFFGPGTRLTVL.

This chain links TRBV19 with TRBJ2-1; a possible D gene is TRBD2 (5 bases). This CDR3 contains 14 residues. V lost 8 bases and J 2 bases, leaving 13 bases between the germline ends. Germline V gene sequence: CDR1 LNHDA, CDR2 SQIVND (reference sequence). The CDR3 bases are TGTGCCAGTCGGGGAAGGGTCCCCTACAATGAGCAGTTCTTC. This translates into CASRGRVPYNEQFF. Using reference TRBV19 and TRBJ2-1 for the parts outside the CDR3, the full variable domain is DGGITQSPKYLFRKEGQNVTLSCEQNLNHDAMYWYRQDPGQGLRLIYYSQIVNDFQKGDIAEGYSVSREKKESFPLTVTSAQKNPTAFYLCASRGRVPYNEQFFGPGTRLTVL.

The J gene is TRBJ2-3, the V gene TRBV28; 10 nucleotides match TRBD2. The ends lost 6 bases at V and 0 bases at J; junction bases unmatched: 3. The CDR3 contains 15 residues. The germline gives CDR1 MDHEN, CDR2 SYDVKM. The CDR3 is CASREGLASTDTQYF. Written as DNA, the CDR3 is TGTGCCAGCAGGGAGGGACTAGCGAGCACAGATACGCAGTATTTT.

V and J are TRBV5-1 and TRBJ2-3; D gene unclear. The CDR3 is 14 residues long. The V end was cut by 8 bases, the J end by 4 bases, with 17 bases between. Germline assignment: CDR1 SGHRS and CDR2 YFSETQ. As DNA, the CDR3 is TGCGCCAGTAGAAGGGCAACGGGCTCAGATACGCAGTATTTT. This translates into CASRRATGSDTQYF.

The chain carries TRBV24-1 and TRBJ2-2; 9 bases fit TRBD2. Per the germline V gene, CDR1 is KGHDR and CDR2 is SFDVKD. The length of the CDR3 is 14 residues. With 6 bases clipped from V and 6 bases from J, the junction kept 4 bases outside the gene matches. CDR3 in amino acids: CATSLAGDSGELFF. The CDR3 DNA reads as TGTGCCACCAGTTTAGCGGGAGATTCCGGGGAGCTGTTTTTT.

V is TRBV29-1 and J is TRBJ2-7, with 12 bases lining up with TRBD2. There are 16 residues in the CDR3. Germline V CDR1 and CDR2: SQVTM, ANQGSEA. With 0 bases clipped from V and 0 bases from J, the junction kept 3 bases outside the gene matches. This CDR3 is CSVEDPTSGSSYEQYF. CDR3 DNA sequence: TGCAGCGTTGAAGATCCGACTAGCGGGAGCTCCTACGAGCAGTACTTC.

The chain is built from TRBV5-4 and TRBJ1-1, with 9 bases identical to TRBD1. The CDR3 covers 14 residues. V trimming: 3 bases; J trimming: 4 bases; junction bases outside the gene matches: 4. The germline CDR1 and CDR2 sequences are SGHNT and YYREEE (reference sequence). CDR3 amino acids: CASSSGQGLTEAFF. The DNA of the CDR3 is TGTGCCAGCAGCTCAGGACAGGGGCTCACTGAAGCTTTCTTT. The whole variable domain, filled in from reference TRBV5-4 and TRBJ1-1, reads ETGVTQSPTHLIKTRGQQVTLRCSSQSGHNTVSWYQQALGQGPQFIFQYYREEENGRGNFPPRFSGLQFPNYSSELNVNALELDDSALYLCASSSGQGLTEAFFGQGTRLTVV.

CDR3 amino acids: CASSPRQRASGRLEPDNTGELFF. CDR3 DNA sequence: TGTGCCAGCTCACCGCGACAAAGGGCTAGCGGGAGGTTAGAGCCGGATAACACCGGGGAGCTGTTTTTT. The J gene is TRBJ2-2, the V gene TRBV18; 11 bases fit TRBD2. CDR1 is KGHSH, CDR2 LQKENI, per germline. With V trimmed by 3 bases and J by 2 bases, 23 bases remained unmatched. This CDR3 is built from 23 residues. The full variable domain, its missing parts supplied by reference TRBV18 and TRBJ2-2, is NAGVMQNPRHLVRRRGQEARLRCSPMKGHSHVYWYRQLPEEGLKFMVYLQKENIIDESGMPKERFSAEFPKEGPSILRIQQVVRGDSAAYFCASSPRQRASGRLEPDNTGELFFGEGSRLTVL.